The next 4 T cell receptor beta chains were all read from a single sample in a study of radiotherapy plus CTLA-4 blockade in lung cancer. Here immunoSEQ multiplex PCR was the method, and the copy in TCRdb shows in-frame clones only, minus some. Of more than 35,000 clones listed, approximately 89% are singletons. The material sequenced was peripheral blood, taken from a patient treated with radiotherapy plus ipilimumab. These TCRs come from a human donor with non-small cell lung cancer who had stable disease on radiotherapy plus ipilimumab.

The chain combines TRBV7-9 with TRBJ2-3, with D maybe TRBD1 (6 bases). The CDR3 runs to 17 residues. V shed 2 bases and J shed 2 bases, with 17 bases lying between them. The germline V gene encodes CDR1 SEHNR and CDR2 FQNEAQ (reference sequence). The CDR3 reads CASSLSDGTPDTDTQYF. CDR3 nucleotide sequence: TGTGCCAGCAGCTTATCAGACGGGACACCTGACACAGATACGCAGTATTTT.

V and J are TRBV19 and TRBJ1-5, with D maybe TRBD1 (6 bases). The CDR3 is made up of 13 amino acids. Per the germline V gene, CDR1 is LNHDA and CDR2 is SQIVND (reference sequence). Between the trimmed V and J ends, which lost 1 base and 10 bases, there was a span of 11 bases. Here the CDR3 reads CASSIGPGQPQHF. In DNA form, the CDR3 reads TGTGCCAGTAGTATAGGCCCGGGACAACCCCAGCATTTT.

This clone was picked up one time. This chain joins TRBV5-6 and TRBJ1-6; D is unclear. Germline lookup yields CDR1 SGHDT and CDR2 YYEEEE. CDR3 size: 13 residues. V lost 0 bases and J lost 13, with 11 bases in between. The CDR3 DNA is TGTGCCAGCAGCTTGGACAGATCTCTTCCCCTCCACTTT. Its protein is CASSLDRSLPLHF.

The chain is built from TRBV4-3 and TRBJ1-2; unclear D gene. V dropped 4 bases and J dropped 0 bases, with 12 bases sitting between them. Germline V gene sequence: CDR1 LGHNA, CDR2 YSLEER. The length of the CDR3 is 15 residues. The CDR3 DNA reads as TGCGCCAGCAGCCTGTCAACAGAGACTAACTATGGCTACACCTTC. Translation gives CASSLSTETNYGYTF.